One and the same sample provided the 15 T cell receptor beta chains below, sequenced in a study of T cells in narcolepsy. The protocol was immunoSEQ multiplex PCR, while the TCRdb copy is restricted to in-frame clones and leaves out a portion. The sample lists about 35,000 clones; 65% to 85% were seen once. The sample consisted of memory (CD45RA-) CD4+ T cells from blood. The receptor set was obtained from a human donor in good health.

The chain couples TRBV28 to TRBJ1-2; 10 bases line up with TRBD1. Germline trimming cut 7 bases from V and 3 bases from J; bases unmatched to any gene: 5. Germline CDR1 and CDR2: MDHEN and SYDVKM. The CDR3 has 14 amino acids. DNA for the CDR3: TGTGCCAGCAAGACAGGGGGCGCAGACTATGGCTACACCTTC. This encodes CASKTGGADYGYTF.

This chain uses TRBV7-9 with TRBJ1-6; 8 bases are shared with TRBD1. V lost 4 bases, J lost 7 bases, and 3 bases stayed unmatched. CDR3 length: 14 residues. Germline CDR1 reads SEHNR; CDR2 reads FQNEAQ (reference sequence). The CDR3 bases are TGTGCCAGCAGCTACCGGGACAGGAATTCACCCCTCCACTTT. Encoded protein: CASSYRDRNSPLHF.

This rearrangement joins TRBV19 to TRBJ2-3; D could derive from TRBD1 or TRBD2 (5 bases each). Germline V gene data show CDR1 as LNHDA and CDR2 as SQIVND (reference sequence). The V and J ends lost 3 bases and 3 bases respectively, with 16 bases between them. This CDR3 is built from 16 residues. The CDR3 DNA is TGTGCCAGTAGTATTGGGGCTAGCTCCCTTACAGATACGCAGTATTTT. As protein: CASSIGASSLTDTQYF.

The genes are TRBV19 and TRBJ2-3; D gene uncertain. The CDR3 loop spans 11 amino acids. Trimming removed 6 bases at V and 3 bases at J, with 4 bases between. Germline-derived CDR1 and CDR2 are LNHDA and SQIVND (reference sequence). As DNA, the CDR3 is TGTGCCAGTAGGTTAACAGATACGCAGTATTTT. As protein: CASRLTDTQYF. Full variable domain (missing parts from reference TRBV19 and TRBJ2-3): DGGITQSPKYLFRKEGQNVTLSCEQNLNHDAMYWYRQDPGQGLRLIYYSQIVNDFQKGDIAEGYSVSREKKESFPLTVTSAQKNPTAFYLCASRLTDTQYFGPGTRLTVL.

In DNA form, the CDR3 reads TGTGCCAGTAGATTGGGGGACAGGGGGCATACCGGGGAGCTGTTTTTT. The encoded protein is CASRLGDRGHTGELFF. The chain couples TRBV19 to TRBJ2-2; TRBD1 aligns across 12 bases. The CDR3 has 16 amino acids. The trim removed 6 bases at V and 5 bases at J, leaving 7 bases unmatched. Germline CDR1 LNHDA, CDR2 SQIVND (reference sequence).

V usage is TRBV7-3 and J usage is TRBJ2-3; D remains ambiguous. Looked up from germline, CDR1 is SGHTA and CDR2 is FQGTGA. The V end lost 3 bases, the J end lost 0 bases, and 13 bases lay between the germline ends. This CDR3 contains 16 residues. Here the CDR3 DNA reads TGTGCCAGCAGCTTGGGCGGAGCAGCTAGCACAGATACGCAGTATTTT. Protein product: CASSLGGAASTDTQYF. The entire variable domain, with the rest obtained from reference TRBV7-3 and TRBJ2-3, is as follows: GAGVSQTPSNKVTEKGKYVELRCDPISGHTALYWYRQSLGQGPEFLIYFQGTGAADDSGLPNDRFFAVRPEGSVSTLKIQRTERGDSAVYLCASSLGGAASTDTQYFGPGTRLTVL.

The chain couples TRBV30 to TRBJ2-1, with 11 bases matching TRBD2. Germline V gene lookup returns CDR1 GTSNPN and CDR2 SVGIG (reference sequence). The CDR3 spans 14 residues. The junction had 8 bases not matched to a gene; V was cut back by 5 bases and J by 8 bases. The CDR3 DNA reads as TGTGCCTGGGCGGGGCTAGCGGGAGGAGATGAGCAGTTCTTC. This encodes CAWAGLAGGDEQFF.

This chain joins TRBV5-4 and TRBJ2-7; 10 bases match TRBD2. The junction had 8 bases not matched to a gene; V was cut back by 4 bases and J by 4 bases. This CDR3 comprises 15 residues. Germline V gene sequence: CDR1 SGHNT, CDR2 YYREEE (reference sequence). CDR3 DNA: TGTGCCAGCAGCCCCGGGACTAGCGTTGGGTACGAGCAGTACTTC. Residues: CASSPGTSVGYEQYF. The full variable domain, completed using reference TRBV5-4 and TRBJ2-7, is ETGVTQSPTHLIKTRGQQVTLRCSSQSGHNTVSWYQQALGQGPQFIFQYYREEENGRGNFPPRFSGLQFPNYSSELNVNALELDDSALYLCASSPGTSVGYEQYFGPGTRLTVT.

V usage is TRBV2 and J usage is TRBJ1-1; D gene unclear. V shed 7 bases and J shed 2 bases, with 17 bases lying between them. The CDR3 contains 15 residues. CDR1 is SNHLY and CDR2 is FYNNEI in the germline V gene. CDR3 DNA: TGTGCCAGCACCTTTGCCCGGGGAGGTAACACTGAAGCTTTCTTT. Protein: CASTFARGGNTEAFF.

This chain joins TRBV4-2 and TRBJ1-1, with D unresolved. The CDR3 is made up of 14 amino acids. Per germline, CDR1 LGHNA and CDR2 YNFKEQ. Deletions cut 0 bases from V and 1 base from J, with 6 bases between. The CDR3 reads CASSQDSGNTEAFF. The DNA for the CDR3 is TGTGCCAGCAGCCAAGATTCAGGGAACACTGAAGCTTTCTTT.

The chain has TRBV28 and TRBJ2-7; a possible D gene is TRBD1 (5 bases). The CDR3 has 12 amino acids. V was clipped by 6 bases and J by 5 bases, with 11 bases between them. Germline V lookup: CDR1 MDHEN, CDR2 SYDVKM. Written as DNA, the CDR3 is TGTGCCAGCAGCCTCAGGGTCCACGAGCAGTACTTC. Translating gives CASSLRVHEQYF.

As DNA, the CDR3 is TGTGCCAGCAGTTTATCGCCTTGGGGAGCTGAAGCTTTCTTT. As protein: CASSLSPWGAEAFF. The genes are TRBV27 and TRBJ1-1; D is undetermined. Germline V CDR1 and CDR2: MNHEY, SMNVEV (reference sequence). This CDR3 has 14 amino acids. The germline V and J ends were trimmed by 0 bases and 6 bases, with 11 bases remaining between them.

The chain uses TRBV9 and TRBJ1-4; no firm D call. The germline CDR1 and CDR2 sequences are SGDLS and YYNGEE. Between the trimmed V and J ends, which lost 3 bases and 5 bases, there was a span of 8 bases. The CDR3 is 13 residues long. The CDR3 bases are TGTGCCAGCAGCGCCGGAATAAATGAAAAACTGTTTTTT. Translating it yields CASSAGINEKLFF.

To note about this clone: A junction end diverges from the germline sequence, so it may reflect a read error. This chain joins TRBV4-3 and TRBJ1-2; D is undetermined. The CDR3 covers 13 residues. Germline CDR1 LGHNA, CDR2 YSLEER. CDR3 sequence (DNA): TGCGCCAGCAGCCAAGGTCTTGAGACACGGAGGAACTTC. Translation gives CASSQGLETRRNF.

The chain employs TRBV6-5 and TRBJ2-7; D perhaps matches TRBD1 (5 bases). CDR3 length: 15 amino acids. The germline CDR1 and CDR2 sequences are MNHEY and SVGAGI. Trimming took 6 bases from V and 5 from J, leaving 20 bases between them. CDR3 sequence reads: CASSPKPGRADEQYF. CDR3 coding DNA: TGTGCCAGCAGCCCCAAGCCGGGCAGGGCGGACGAGCAGTACTTC.